This entry lists 19 T cell receptor beta chains sequenced from one sample in a study of T cell responses to AZD1222 COVID-19 vaccine. Profiled with immunoSEQ multiplex PCR; TCRdb holds only in-frame clones, not every one. The sample lists about 130,000 clones; roughly 90% were seen once. The specimen comprised peripheral blood, sampled on day 0 of AZD1222 vaccination. These receptors all stem from an adult in good health.

CDR3 loop: CASSEWGQPGDEQFF. The CDR3 DNA reads as TGTGCCAGCAGTGAATGGGGACAGCCAGGCGATGAGCAGTTCTTC. The chain carries TRBV2 and TRBJ2-1; 7 bases are shared with TRBD1. CDR3 size: 15 residues. Trimming removed 2 bases from V and 8 bases from J; junction bases left unmatched: 9. Germline CDR1 SNHLY, CDR2 FYNNEI.

The J gene is TRBJ2-7, the V gene TRBV7-9; tentatively, D is TRBD2 (6 bases). Germline CDR1 reads SEHNR; CDR2 reads FQNEAQ (reference sequence). V gave up 3 bases and J gave up 6 bases, with 18 bases separating them. The CDR3 runs to 15 residues. The CDR3 region is CASSLSSWRGGEQYF. In DNA form, the CDR3 reads TGTGCCAGCAGCTTGAGCAGTTGGAGGGGAGGCGAGCAGTACTTC. Full variable domain (outside the CDR3, taken from reference TRBV7-9 and TRBJ2-7): DTGVSQNPRHKITKRGQNVTFRCDPISEHNRLYWYRQTLGQGPEFLTYFQNEAQLEKSRLLSDRFSAERPKGSFSTLEIQRTEQGDSAMYLCASSLSSWRGGEQYFGPGTRLTVT.

The chain is built from TRBV5-1 and TRBJ2-5; a possible D gene is TRBD2 (6 bases). CDR3 length: 14 residues. Germline V lookup: CDR1 SGHRS, CDR2 YFSETQ. Trimming removed 2 bases from V and 3 bases from J, with 11 bases in between. Here the CDR3 DNA reads TGCGCCAGCAGCTTAAGCGGGCACGAAGAGACCCAGTACTTC. Protein product: CASSLSGHEETQYF.

The chain recombines TRBV7-9 with TRBJ2-5, with 8 bases identical to TRBD2. The CDR3 sequence is 17 residues long. The germline V gene encodes CDR1 SEHNR and CDR2 FQNEAQ (reference sequence). The V gene end was trimmed by 5 bases and the J gene end by 5 bases; junction bases not matched to a gene: 16. The CDR3 is CASSPLGQAGVGETQYF. The CDR3 nucleotides read TGTGCCAGCAGCCCCCTAGGGCAAGCGGGAGTCGGGGAGACCCAGTACTTC.

The chain links TRBV7-9 to TRBJ2-5; the D gene is possibly TRBD1 (5 bases). Germline values: CDR1 SEHNR, CDR2 FQNEAQ (reference sequence). Trimming took off 5 bases at V and 4 bases at J, with 14 bases between the two ends. This CDR3 has 14 amino acids. The CDR3 DNA follows: TGTGCCAGCAGCCCCTGGACATCACCAGAGACCCAGTACTTC. This codes for CASSPWTSPETQYF.

The chain uses TRBV5-1 and TRBJ2-7, with D possibly TRBD2 on 6 matching bases. Looked up from germline, CDR1 is SGHRS and CDR2 is YFSETQ. The CDR3 is made up of 15 amino acids. Trimming took off 4 bases at V and 3 bases at J, with 17 bases between the two ends. The CDR3 region is CASSPSDGSIYEQYF. The DNA of the CDR3 is TGCGCCAGCAGCCCCTCCGACGGGAGTATCTACGAGCAGTACTTC.

The table lists this clone with a few counts. The rearrangement joins TRBV27 to TRBJ2-5; 10 bases match TRBD1. CDR3 length: 19 amino acids. CDR1 and CDR2 from the germline V gene are MNHEY and SMNVEV (reference sequence). Trimming cost V 6 bases and J 5 bases; bases outside gene matches: 21. The CDR3 coding sequence is TGTGCCAGCAGCGGGTCAGGGATCAAGGGACAGGGGATAAGGGAGACCCAGTACTTC. Translating gives CASSGSGIKGQGIRETQYF.

The genes are TRBV27 and TRBJ2-1, with 9 positions matching TRBD1. Germline V lookup: CDR1 MNHEY, CDR2 SMNVEV (reference sequence). The CDR3 loop spans 12 amino acids. CDR3 nucleotides: TGTGACCCGGGGGACAGGGAAAGTGAGCAGTTCTTC. Amino acid sequence: CDPGDRESEQFF.

The chain is built from TRBV7-2 and TRBJ2-3; the match to TRBD1 covers 8 bases. The CDR3 runs 14 residues. V shed 6 bases and J 8 bases; nucleotides not matched to a gene: 10. Germline assignment: CDR1 SGHTA and CDR2 FQGNSA. DNA for the CDR3: TGTGCCAGCAGTCTACAGGGGGGTATAAGTACGCAGTATTTT. As protein: CASSLQGGISTQYF.

V is TRBV2 and J is TRBJ2-2, with TRBD2 matching over 9 bases. Germline V CDR1 and CDR2: SNHLY, FYNNEI. This CDR3 contains 14 residues. J gave up 1 base and V 11 bases, and 5 bases lay outside the gene matches. The CDR3 sequence: CAGRLAENTGELFF. DNA of the CDR3: TGTGCCGGCCGACTAGCGGAGAACACCGGGGAGCTGTTTTTT. Full variable domain (outside the CDR3, taken from reference TRBV2 and TRBJ2-2): EPEVTQTPSHQVTQMGQEVILRCVPISNHLYFYWYRQILGQKVEFLVSFYNNEISEKSEIFDDQFSVERPDGSNFTLKIRSTKLEDSAMYFCAGRLAENTGELFFGEGSRLTVL.

The V and J genes are TRBV7-8 and TRBJ1-1; the D gene is possibly TRBD1 (5 bases). V dropped 7 bases and J dropped 0 bases, with 15 bases sitting between them. The CDR3 contains 15 residues. The germline CDR1 and CDR2 sequences are SGHVS and FQNEAQ. The CDR3 region is CASTLMAGLNTEAFF. Written as DNA, the CDR3 is TGTGCCAGCACCCTCATGGCAGGGTTGAACACTGAAGCTTTCTTT. The full variable domain, in which reference TRBV7-8 and TRBJ1-1 provide the parts outside the CDR3, is GAGVSQSPRYKVAKRGQDVALRCDPISGHVSLFWYQQALGQGPEFLTYFQNEAQLDKSGLPSDRFFAERPEGSVSTLKIQRTQQEDSAVYLCASTLMAGLNTEAFFGQGTRLTVV.

The CDR3 sequence: CASSRGDIYNSPLHF. In nucleotides, the CDR3 is TGTGCCAGCAGCCGGGGGGACATCTATAATTCACCCCTCCACTTT. The rearrangement uses TRBV27 and TRBJ1-6, with D perhaps matching TRBD1 (6 bases). This CDR3 has 15 residues. CDR1 is MNHEY, CDR2 SMNVEV, per germline (reference sequence). The V gene lost 6 bases and the J gene lost 3 bases, with 12 bases spanning the gap.

The J gene is TRBJ1-2, the V gene TRBV7-2, with 9 nucleotides matching TRBD1. The J segment lost 7 bases and the V segment lost 7 bases, leaving 13 bases of the junction unmatched. CDR3 length equals 15 residues. Per the germline V gene, CDR1 is SGHTA and CDR2 is FQGNSA. The CDR3 DNA follows: TGTGCCAGCACCTATGCGGGACAGGGCTTCTCTGGCTACACCTTC. Translating gives CASTYAGQGFSGYTF.

The rearrangement joins TRBV3-1 (or the pseudogene TRBV3-2) to TRBJ2-2; 11 bases are a match to TRBD2. The length of the CDR3 is 17 residues. With V trimmed by 6 bases and J by 0 bases, 6 bases remained unmatched. From germline, CDR1 is LGHDT and CDR2 YNNKEL (reference sequence). CDR3 nucleotide sequence: TGTGCCAGCAGAGCAACTAGCGGGAGCGCGAACACCGGGGAGCTGTTTTTT. Its protein product is CASRATSGSANTGELFF.

The genes are TRBV3-1 (or the pseudogene TRBV3-2) and TRBJ2-1, with a tentative D call TRBD2 (5 bases). The CDR3 consists of 13 residues. Per germline, CDR1 LGHDT and CDR2 YNNKEL (reference sequence). V lost 4 bases and J 9 bases, leaving 13 bases between the germline ends. Here the CDR3 reads CASSRAALSEQFF. The CDR3 region has the DNA TGTGCCAGCAGCCGAGCGGCCCTCAGTGAGCAGTTCTTC.

The gene calls are TRBV28 and TRBJ2-6; 7 nucleotides line up with TRBD1. Germline values: CDR1 MDHEN, CDR2 SYDVKM. The CDR3 sequence is 18 residues long. V was pared by 5 bases and J by 0 bases, with 10 bases of the junction left unmatched. For the CDR3, the DNA is TGTGCCAGCAGTCCGCTGACAGGGAGAAGCTCTGGGGCCAACGTCCTGACTTTC. Residues: CASSPLTGRSSGANVLTF.

J is TRBJ1-1 and V is TRBV6-2 or TRBV6-3; TRBD1 is a possible D gene (5 bases). Germline V lookup: CDR1 MNHEY, CDR2 SVGEGT. The CDR3 length is 17 residues. The V end lost 0 bases, the J end lost 3 bases, and 17 bases lay between the germline ends. The chain's CDR3 is CASSYSINRFWDTEAFF. For the CDR3, the DNA is TGTGCCAGCAGTTACTCGATAAACAGGTTCTGGGACACTGAAGCTTTCTTT.

The J gene is TRBJ2-7, the V gene TRBV28; 10 bases agree with TRBD1. CDR3 length: 15 amino acids. CDR1 and CDR2 (germline): MDHEN, SYDVKM. J was trimmed by 1 base and V by 3 bases; bases with no gene match: 3. The chain's CDR3 is CASSFPGQGSYEQYF. DNA for the CDR3: TGTGCCAGCAGTTTCCCGGGACAGGGGTCCTACGAGCAGTACTTC.

This sequence joins TRBV27 and TRBJ2-7; possibly TRBD2 for D (5 bases). The CDR3 extends over 16 amino acids. With 2 bases removed from V and 4 bases from J, the gap between germline ends came to 18 bases. Germline V gene data show CDR1 as MNHEY and CDR2 as SMNVEV (reference sequence). The DNA for the CDR3 is TGTGCCAGCAGTTTAGGGGAATCGGGAAATTTTTACGAGCAGTACTTC. Its translation: CASSLGESGNFYEQYF.